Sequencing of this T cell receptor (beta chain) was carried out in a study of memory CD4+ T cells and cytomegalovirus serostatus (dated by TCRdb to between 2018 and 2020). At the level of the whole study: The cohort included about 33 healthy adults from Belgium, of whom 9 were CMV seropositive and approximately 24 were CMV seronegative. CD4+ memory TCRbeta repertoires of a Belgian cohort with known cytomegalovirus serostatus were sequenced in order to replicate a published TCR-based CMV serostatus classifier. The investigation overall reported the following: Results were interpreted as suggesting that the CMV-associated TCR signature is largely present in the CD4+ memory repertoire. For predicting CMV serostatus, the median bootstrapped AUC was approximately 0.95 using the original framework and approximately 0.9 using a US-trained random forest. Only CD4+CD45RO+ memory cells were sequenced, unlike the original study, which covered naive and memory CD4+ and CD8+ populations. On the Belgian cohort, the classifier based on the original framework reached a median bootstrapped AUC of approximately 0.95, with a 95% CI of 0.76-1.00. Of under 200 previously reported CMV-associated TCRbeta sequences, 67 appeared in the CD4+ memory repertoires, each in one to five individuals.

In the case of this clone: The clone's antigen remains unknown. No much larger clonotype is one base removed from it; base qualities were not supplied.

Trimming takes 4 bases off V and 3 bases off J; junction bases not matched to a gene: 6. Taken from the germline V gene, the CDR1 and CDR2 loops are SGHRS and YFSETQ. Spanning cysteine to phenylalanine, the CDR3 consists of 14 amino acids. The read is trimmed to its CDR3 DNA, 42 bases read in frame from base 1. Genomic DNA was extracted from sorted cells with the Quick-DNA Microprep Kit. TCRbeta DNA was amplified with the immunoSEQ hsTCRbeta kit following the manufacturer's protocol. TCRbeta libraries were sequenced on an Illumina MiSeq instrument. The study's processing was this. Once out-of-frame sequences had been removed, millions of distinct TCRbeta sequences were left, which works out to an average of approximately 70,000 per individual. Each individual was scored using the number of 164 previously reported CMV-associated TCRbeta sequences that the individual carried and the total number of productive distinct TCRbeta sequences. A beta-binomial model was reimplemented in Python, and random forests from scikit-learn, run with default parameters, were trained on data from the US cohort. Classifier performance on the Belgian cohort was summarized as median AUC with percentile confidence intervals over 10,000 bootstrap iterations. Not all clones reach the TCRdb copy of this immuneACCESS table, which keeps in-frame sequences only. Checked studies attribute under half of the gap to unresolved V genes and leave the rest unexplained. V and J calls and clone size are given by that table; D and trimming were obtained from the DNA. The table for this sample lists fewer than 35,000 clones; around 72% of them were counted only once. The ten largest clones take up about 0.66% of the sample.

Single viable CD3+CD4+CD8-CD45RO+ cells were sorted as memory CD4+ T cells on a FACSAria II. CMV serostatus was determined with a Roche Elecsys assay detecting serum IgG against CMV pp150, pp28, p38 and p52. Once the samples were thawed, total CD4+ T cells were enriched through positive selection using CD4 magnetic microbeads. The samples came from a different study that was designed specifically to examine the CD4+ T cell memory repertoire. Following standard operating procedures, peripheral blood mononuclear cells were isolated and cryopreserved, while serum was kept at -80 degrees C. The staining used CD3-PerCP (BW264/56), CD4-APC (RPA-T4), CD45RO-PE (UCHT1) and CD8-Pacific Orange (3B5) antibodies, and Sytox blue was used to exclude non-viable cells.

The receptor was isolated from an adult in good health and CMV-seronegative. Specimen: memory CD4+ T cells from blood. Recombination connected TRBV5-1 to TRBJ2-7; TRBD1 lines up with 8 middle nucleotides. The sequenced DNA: TGCGCCAGCAGCCCGACAGGGGAAGGCTACGAGCAGTACTTC. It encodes CASSPTGEGYEQYF.